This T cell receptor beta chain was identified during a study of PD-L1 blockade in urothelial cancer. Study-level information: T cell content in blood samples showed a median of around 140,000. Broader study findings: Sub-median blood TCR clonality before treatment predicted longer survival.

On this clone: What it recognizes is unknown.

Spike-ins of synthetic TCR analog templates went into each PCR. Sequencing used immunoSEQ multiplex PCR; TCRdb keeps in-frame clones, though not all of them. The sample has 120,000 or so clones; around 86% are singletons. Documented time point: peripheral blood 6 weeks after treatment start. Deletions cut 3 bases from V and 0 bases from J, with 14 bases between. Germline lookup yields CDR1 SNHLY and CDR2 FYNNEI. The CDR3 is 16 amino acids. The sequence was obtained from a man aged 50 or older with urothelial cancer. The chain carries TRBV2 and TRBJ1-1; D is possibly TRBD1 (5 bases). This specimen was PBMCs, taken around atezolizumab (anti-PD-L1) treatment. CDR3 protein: CASSETALSLNTEAFF. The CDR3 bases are TGTGCCAGCAGTGAGACAGCACTATCCCTGAACACTGAAGCTTTCTTT. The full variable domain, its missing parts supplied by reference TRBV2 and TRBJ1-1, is EPEVTQTPSHQVTQMGQEVILRCVPISNHLYFYWYRQILGQKVEFLVSFYNNEISEKSEIFDDQFSVERPDGSNFTLKIRSTKLEDSAMYFCASSETALSLNTEAFFGQGTRLTVV.